The source of this T cell receptor beta chain is a study of cytomegalovirus exposure and HLA in healthy donors. Study-wide results and caveats: TRBV6-2, TRBV6-3 and some other V segments were excluded as indistinguishable.

PCR amplification relied on 60 Vbeta primers (plus 13 Jbeta primers). Original analysis: Later reanalysis found 80 million or so unique TCR beta chains, around 9.9 million of them shared. The protocol was immunoSEQ multiplex PCR, while the TCRdb copy is restricted to in-frame clones and leaves out a portion. V, J and clone size reflect that table, while D and trimming were determined from the DNA. Of approximately 150,000 clones in the sample, just under 80% were seen once. This clone showed up just a few times. What it binds is unknown. This CDR3 has 14 amino acids. J lost 2 bases, V lost 4 bases, and 2 bases had no gene match. The V gene's germline CDR1 is SGHTA and CDR2 FQGNSA.

This rearrangement joins TRBV7-2 to TRBJ2-7, with 10 bases lining up with TRBD1. The sequencing input was PBMCs. This clonotype was obtained from a man aged 25-45 years in good health and CMV-seronegative. The CDR3 protein is CASSSGTGAYEQYF. The CDR3 DNA sequence: TGTGCCAGCAGCTCCGGGACAGGGGCCTACGAGCAGTACTTC.